This T cell receptor beta chain was observed in a study of blood T cell repertoires in COVID-19. In the study overall: Italy, Spain and the United States were the sources of the convalescent and acute COVID-19 samples. Sample material is recorded as cDNA or gDNA derived from T cells, B-cell-depleted T cells, or PBMCs.

As originally analysed: Amplification of reference gene primers was used by the study to estimate nucleated cell counts. Profiling relied on immunoSEQ multiplex PCR, and the TCRdb table lists in-frame clones only, not all of them. V, J and clone size reflect that table, while D and trimming were determined from the DNA. This sample has 84,000 or so clones, with about 73% found just once. Patients of the Seattle cohort, enrolled during active infection, were followed longitudinally. The TCR was taken from a man between 60 and 75 years old with COVID-19, enrolled during active disease. The specimen was peripheral blood.

The CDR3 nucleotides read TGTGCCAGCAGTTGGGAGGGGGTGGGCACAGATACGCAGTATTTT. Encoded protein: CASSWEGVGTDTQYF. The rearrangement uses TRBV6-2 or TRBV6-3 and TRBJ2-3; perhaps TRBD2 as D (7 bases). Germline V gene data show CDR1 as MNHEY and CDR2 as SVGEGT. The germline V and J ends were trimmed by 4 bases and 1 base, with 12 bases remaining between them. The CDR3 has 15 amino acids.